This TCR beta chain emerged from a study of PD-1 blockade in classical Hodgkin lymphoma. In the study overall: Intravenous delivery of nivolumab at 3 mg/kg to patients occurred every 2 weeks. Study-level points and caveats: Newly diagnosed patients reportedly trailed healthy donors in baseline TCR diversity. Whoever responded completely had baseline diversity much like that seen in newly diagnosed patients.

The protocol was immunoSEQ multiplex PCR, while the TCRdb copy is restricted to in-frame clones and leaves out a portion. Of roughly 96,000 clones in the sample, approximately 89% are singletons; the top ten hold roughly a tenth. With no exception, relapse followed autologous stem cell transplantation in all patients, and brentuximab vedotin exposure varied. Classification of best responses gave complete response, partial response or progressive disease. V was clipped by 1 base and J by 8 bases; unmatched bases: 11. Per the germline V gene, CDR1 is SGHVS and CDR2 is FNYEAQ. This CDR3 has 16 amino acids. As to this clone: Its antigen is still unknown.

This chain links TRBV7-6 with TRBJ2-1; 7 nucleotides line up with TRBD2. The source was peripheral blood mononuclear cells (PBMCs), collected before the second cycle of nivolumab. This clonotype was obtained from a human donor with classical Hodgkin lymphoma. This CDR3 reads CASSLVSSGSGDEQFF. CDR3 in DNA: TGTGCCAGCAGCTTAGTATCTAGCGGTTCGGGCGATGAGCAGTTCTTC.